The 17 T cell receptor beta chains given below trace back to one sample, sequenced in a study of CD8+CD57+ T cells in acquired aplastic anemia. CDR3 and TCR beta VDJ profiling relied on genomic DNA as the template. MiXCR, applied by TCRdb to the reads, yields one record per CDR3 protein. The data contain about 180,000 distinct CDR3 sequences, 40% to 55% of them singletons. Sequencing was carried out using sorted CD4+, CD8+, or CD8+CD57+ T cells (not recorded which) from PBMCs. The receptors were sampled from a human donor in good health.

The rearrangement joins TRBV7-9 to TRBJ2-5; 9 nucleotides agree with TRBD1. CDR1 and CDR2 from the germline V gene are SEHNR and FQNEAQ (reference sequence). The V and J ends lost 5 bases and 6 bases, in that order; junction bases with no gene match: 7. The CDR3 spans 14 residues. DNA of the CDR3: TGTGCCAGCAGCGCCCGGGACAGGGAACAGACCCAGTACTTC. This gives the protein CASSARDREQTQYF.

The chain carries TRBV29-1 and TRBJ2-1, with TRBD2 as a possible D gene (6 bases). The V end was cut by 7 bases, the J end by 10 bases, with 11 bases between. The CDR3 contains 10 residues. Germline lookup yields CDR1 SQVTM and CDR2 ANQGSEA. CDR3 region: CSARAGEQFF. In DNA form, the CDR3 reads TGCAGCGCGCGGGCGGGAGAGCAGTTCTTC.

The sample holds many counts of this clonotype. The rearrangement joins TRBV7-9 to TRBJ2-5, with a possible D match to TRBD1 (5 bases). The CDR3 is 16 amino acids. Germline-derived CDR1 and CDR2 are SEHNR and FQNEAQ (reference sequence). V was clipped by 5 bases and J by 4 bases, with 20 bases between them. The DNA of the CDR3 is TGTGCCAGCAGCCCCCACGGGTGGGGCCAGGGAGAGACCCAGTACTTC. It encodes CASSPHGWGQGETQYF.

The table lists this clonotype with a count of one. A much more abundant neighbour one base away suggests this may be a read error. The rearrangement links TRBV6-4 to TRBJ2-3; TRBD2 aligns across 8 bases. This CDR3 has 16 residues. Germline V gene sequence: CDR1 MRHNA, CDR2 SNTAGT. CDR3 DNA: TGTGCCAGCGGTGACTCGAGCGGGAGTCCCCCAGATACGCAGTATTTT. Protein: CASGDSSGSPPDTQYF.

CDR3 DNA sequence: TGCAGTGCAACCAAGATACAGACAGGGGACACTGAAGCTTTCTTT. Protein sequence: CSATKIQTGDTEAFF. The rearrangement joins TRBV20-1 to TRBJ1-1, with TRBD1 matching 8 bases. Losses at the gene ends were 6 bases for V and 3 bases for J; bases not matched to a gene: 12. CDR3 size: 15 residues. In germline, CDR1 is DFQATT, CDR2 SNEGSKA (reference sequence).

This clonotype came up many times. This sequence joins TRBV10-3 and TRBJ1-1; 9 nucleotides align to TRBD1. The V segment lost 6 bases and the J segment 6 bases; nucleotides outside the gene matches: 5. Germline V lookup: CDR1 ENHRY, CDR2 SYGVKD. This CDR3 has 13 amino acids. The CDR3 loop reads CAIRGQGWSEAFF. The CDR3 DNA is TGTGCCATCAGGGGACAGGGTTGGTCTGAAGCTTTCTTT.

This clonotype was counted ten times or more. The chain joins TRBV29-1 to TRBJ1-5; 9 bases are a match to TRBD1. This CDR3 is built from 13 residues. The germline CDR1 and CDR2 sequences are SQVTM and ANQGSEA. V was pared by 6 bases and J by 4 bases, with 4 bases of the junction left unmatched. For the CDR3, the DNA is TGCAGCGTCAGGGACAGGGTGAATCAGCCCCAGCATTTT. Encoded protein: CSVRDRVNQPQHF.

This clonotype has a count of ten or more. The chain links TRBV20-1 to TRBJ2-3; the match to TRBD2 covers 10 bases. Germline-derived CDR1 and CDR2 are DFQATT and SNEGSKA (reference sequence). The CDR3 is made up of 16 amino acids. V lost 2 bases and J lost 4; bases outside the gene matches: 9. In DNA form, the CDR3 reads TGCAGTGCTAGATTCCTAGCGGGAGAGGGGGCAGATACGCAGTATTTT. It specifies CSARFLAGEGADTQYF.

This clonotype was counted a single time. V usage is TRBV7-3 and J usage is TRBJ2-7; D gene uncertain. The CDR3 covers 13 residues. Germline loops: CDR1 SGHTA, CDR2 FQGTGA. Trimming took off 3 bases at V and 2 bases at J, with 8 bases between the two ends. CDR3 loop: CASSFPTAYEQYF. The CDR3 nucleotides are TGTGCCAGCAGCTTCCCGACCGCCTACGAGCAGTACTTC.

Points on this clonotype: Germline is not matched at one junction end, which may reflect a read error. The chain has TRBV6-1 and TRBJ1-2, with D perhaps matching TRBD1 (5 bases). Germline-derived CDR1 and CDR2 are MNHNS and SASEGT. The CDR3 consists of 13 residues. The CDR3 region has the DNA TGTGCCAGCAGTGGATCAGGGAGATATGGCCACACCTTC. Protein: CASSGSGRYGHTF.

This clonotype has only a few counts. The chain couples TRBV20-1 to TRBJ1-1; D unresolved. Germline CDR1 and CDR2: DFQATT and SNEGSKA (reference sequence). V dropped 1 base and J dropped 3 bases, with 12 bases sitting between them. This CDR3 is built from 14 residues. CDR3 region: CSARGEDKDTEAFF. Written as DNA, the CDR3 is TGCAGTGCTAGAGGGGAAGACAAGGACACTGAAGCTTTCTTT.

The V gene is TRBV2, the J gene TRBJ1-5; TRBD1 agrees at 7 bases. This CDR3 comprises 14 residues. The trim removed 5 bases at V and 4 bases at J, leaving 5 bases unmatched. CDR1 is SNHLY, CDR2 FYNNEI, per germline. CDR3 sequence reads: CASSTQGSNQPQHF. In nucleotides, the CDR3 is TGTGCCAGCAGTACACAGGGGAGTAATCAGCCCCAGCATTTT.

This clonotype was counted ten times or more. The genes are TRBV20-1 and TRBJ2-5; 7 nucleotides align to TRBD2. After removal of 1 base from V and 2 bases from J, the junction contained 7 bases not matched to a gene. CDR1 DFQATT and CDR2 SNEGSKA come from the germline V gene (reference sequence). The CDR3 sequence is 15 residues long. CDR3 nucleotides: TGCAGTGCTAGAGGGGGGGGGACTAAACAAGAGACCCAGTACTTC. It yields the protein CSARGGGTKQETQYF.

The rearrangement joins TRBV10-3 to TRBJ1-2; TRBD1 might be the D (5 bases). This CDR3 has 16 residues. V dropped 1 base and J dropped 1 base, with 13 bases sitting between them. Germline loops: CDR1 ENHRY, CDR2 SYGVKD. CDR3 residues: CAISEYTGVLNYGYTF. The CDR3 region has the DNA TGTGCCATCAGTGAGTACACAGGCGTCCTTAACTATGGCTACACCTTC.

CDR3 loop: CASRLGIGSYNEQFF. The CDR3 nucleotides read TGTGCCAGCCGATTGGGAATAGGGTCCTACAATGAGCAGTTCTTC. V and J are TRBV2 and TRBJ2-1; no reliable D call. Per germline, CDR1 SNHLY and CDR2 FYNNEI. Trimming shortened V by 8 bases and J by 1 base, and 15 bases separated the two germline ends. The CDR3 spans 15 residues.

V is TRBV7-9 and J is TRBJ2-1; maybe TRBD1 (6 bases). The CDR3 is made up of 12 amino acids. The V end lost 2 bases, the J end lost 10 bases, and 9 bases lay between the germline ends. The germline CDR1 and CDR2 sequences are SEHNR and FQNEAQ (reference sequence). The CDR3 reads CASSLPQGEQFF. The CDR3 DNA reads TGTGCCAGCAGCTTACCCCAGGGGGAGCAGTTCTTC.

The V gene is TRBV10-3, the J gene TRBJ2-7; 11 bases map to TRBD2. The CDR3 length is 14 residues. Unmatched junction bases numbered 4, after V lost 5 bases and J lost 4 bases. The V gene's germline CDR1 is ENHRY and CDR2 SYGVKD. For the CDR3, the DNA is TGTGCCATCAGTCAACTAGCGGGGGATTACGAGCAGTACTTC. As protein: CAISQLAGDYEQYF.